This passage covers 16 T cell receptor beta chains from one sample sequenced in a study of CD8 T cells in ankylosing spondylitis. Study-wide points: Blood of patients with ankylosing spondylitis appeared to be characterized by a TCR beta motif of several highly homologous variants.

In TCRdb, the 5' RACE reads were re-called with MiXCR into one record per CDR3 protein. This sample has hundreds of thousands of distinct CDR3 sequences, with about an eighth found just once. No antigens are known for them. Sequences were obtained from blood, either unsorted or a sorted T cell fraction (not recorded which). These receptors originate from a male donor with ankylosing spondylitis.

This clonotype has a handful of counts. This chain uses TRBV30 with TRBJ1-1; D remains unclear. V lost 2 bases, J lost 4 bases, and 11 bases lay in between. This CDR3 is 13 amino acids long. Germline CDR1 and CDR2: GTSNPN and SVGIG (reference sequence). The DNA of the CDR3 is TGTGCCTGGAGTCTTCAAAGCGGCACTGAAGCTTTCTTT. This encodes CAWSLQSGTEAFF.

The DNA for the CDR3 is TGCAGTGCTAGCGCGGGGAACCATCAGCCCCAGCATTTT. This translates into CSASAGNHQPQHF. This chain connects TRBV20-1 to TRBJ1-5; D ambiguous. This CDR3 is built from 13 residues. V was pared by 3 bases and J by 5 bases, with 11 bases between. CDR1 DFQATT and CDR2 SNEGSKA come from the germline V gene (reference sequence).

This clonotype was counted many times. The chain recombines TRBV20-1 with TRBJ2-3; D could derive from TRBD1 or TRBD2 (5 bases each). V gave up 5 bases and J gave up 1 base, with 10 bases separating them. The CDR3 is 13 residues long. Germline-derived CDR1 and CDR2 are DFQATT and SNEGSKA (reference sequence). CDR3 bases: TGCAGTGCTTCCGGGACGGGCACAGATACGCAGTATTTT. Translation gives CSASGTGTDTQYF.

The chain couples TRBV20-1 to TRBJ2-1; 10 nucleotides line up with TRBD2. This CDR3 comprises 15 residues. V gave up 7 bases and J gave up 4 bases; unmatched junction bases: 10. The germline gives CDR1 DFQATT, CDR2 SNEGSKA (reference sequence). CDR3 region: CSVDSGLALYNEQFF. The CDR3 nucleotides are TGCAGTGTCGACTCGGGACTAGCGCTGTACAATGAGCAGTTCTTC.

This clonotype has more than one count but fewer than ten. The V gene is TRBV5-1, the J gene TRBJ2-1; TRBD2 matches at 13 bases. The CDR3 consists of 15 residues. Germline assignment: CDR1 SGHRS and CDR2 YFSETQ. Trimming removed 3 bases from V and 9 bases from J; junction bases left unmatched: 6. The DNA for the CDR3 is TGCGCCAGCAGCTCGGGACTAGCGGGAAGGAGTGAGCAGTTCTTC. Translating it yields CASSSGLAGRSEQFF.

This chain connects TRBV11-2 to TRBJ2-7; TRBD2 might be the D (5 bases). Germline loops: CDR1 SGHAT, CDR2 FQNNGV. Trimming shortened V by 1 base and J by 2 bases, and 12 bases separated the two germline ends. CDR3 length equals 15 residues. CDR3 region: CASSLAWERTYEQYF. The DNA of the CDR3 is TGTGCCAGCAGCTTAGCCTGGGAGAGAACCTACGAGCAGTACTTC.

This clonotype turned up a few times. The chain combines TRBV5-1 with TRBJ2-7, with no clear D. CDR1 and CDR2 (germline): SGHRS, YFSETQ. V was shortened by 0 bases and J by 6 bases, with 10 bases between the two germline ends. The CDR3 loop spans 13 amino acids. CDR3 sequence reads: CASSLGVGGEQYF. In DNA, the CDR3 is TGCGCCAGCAGCTTGGGGGTCGGCGGCGAGCAGTACTTC.

The chain is built from TRBV20-1 and TRBJ2-1; 9 nucleotides match TRBD2. Germline V CDR1 and CDR2: DFQATT, SNEGSKA (reference sequence). The CDR3 covers 14 residues. The V and J ends lost 0 bases and 12 bases, in that order; junction bases with no gene match: 9. CDR3: CSARDGIAGDRQFF. DNA of the CDR3: TGCAGTGCTAGAGATGGGATAGCGGGAGACCGGCAGTTCTTC.

This clonotype was detected only a few times. The chain combines TRBV27 with TRBJ1-5; 8 positions agree with TRBD1. In germline, CDR1 is MNHEY, CDR2 SMNVEV (reference sequence). The CDR3 has 15 amino acids. V was clipped by 2 bases and J by 6 bases; unmatched bases: 6. For the CDR3, the DNA is TGTGCCAGCAGTTTAGGGACAGGTGGTACTCAGCCCCAGCATTTT. It translates to CASSLGTGGTQPQHF.

This clonotype was recorded a few times. This chain links TRBV20-1 with TRBJ2-5, with 9 bases identical to TRBD2. The V gene end was trimmed by 6 bases and the J gene end by 5 bases; junction bases not matched to a gene: 10. The germline gives CDR1 DFQATT, CDR2 SNEGSKA (reference sequence). The length of the CDR3 is 14 residues. The CDR3 region is CSAPTSGGGETQYF. The CDR3 DNA is TGCAGTGCGCCGACTAGCGGAGGGGGGGAGACCCAGTACTTC.

The gene calls are TRBV3-1 and TRBJ1-2, with TRBD1 as a possible D gene (5 bases). V was shortened by 4 bases and J by 1 base, with 13 bases between the two germline ends. The germline CDR1 and CDR2 sequences are LGHDT and YNNKEL (reference sequence). The CDR3 contains 15 residues. CDR3 residues: CASSPRGRINYGYTF. CDR3 in DNA: TGTGCCAGCAGCCCAAGGGGACGGATTAACTATGGCTACACCTTC.

This clonotype was recorded at least ten times. The chain joins TRBV29-1 to TRBJ1-1; D might be TRBD1 (5 bases). This CDR3 has 14 residues. The germline V and J ends were trimmed by 0 bases and 1 base, with 9 bases remaining between them. Germline assignment: CDR1 SQVTM and CDR2 ANQGSEA. Written as DNA, the CDR3 is TGCAGCGTTGAAGAGGGGACGGCGAACACTGAAGCTTTCTTT. Its protein product is CSVEEGTANTEAFF.

This clonotype was found a few times. The chain is built from TRBV20-1 and TRBJ2-7; TRBD1 or TRBD2 may be the D gene (6 bases each). V shed 6 bases and J shed 5 bases, with 17 bases lying between them. The CDR3 totals 13 residues. The germline V gene has CDR1 DFQATT and CDR2 SNEGSKA (reference sequence). The CDR3, as DNA: TGCAGTGCCAGGCGGGGACACAGGGACGAGCAGTACTTC. Its translation: CSARRGHRDEQYF.

This clonotype was seen a few times. The V call is TRBV27, the J call TRBJ2-1; D ambiguous. The CDR3 totals 15 residues. Germline loops: CDR1 MNHEY, CDR2 SMNVEV (reference sequence). With 8 bases removed from V and 7 bases from J, the gap between germline ends came to 21 bases. DNA for the CDR3: TGTGCCAGCGTCCCACTGGGTCAGTTTGAGAATGAGCAGTTCTTC. It codes for CASVPLGQFENEQFF.

This clonotype has a handful of counts. V usage is TRBV28 and J usage is TRBJ2-7, with 7 bases lining up with TRBD1. The CDR3 loop spans 17 amino acids. With 6 bases clipped from V and 0 bases from J, the junction kept 14 bases outside the gene matches. CDR1 and CDR2 from the germline V gene are MDHEN and SYDVKM. CDR3 DNA: TGTGCCAGCAGACGTCGGACAGGCCCCACAACCTCCTACGAGCAGTACGTC. Residues: CASRRRTGPTTSYEQYV.

This clonotype showed up many times. Germline is not matched at one junction end, which may reflect a read error. This chain joins TRBV12-3 or TRBV12-4 and TRBJ2-7; 9 bases map to TRBD1. This CDR3 is built from 11 residues. The chain's CDR3 is CASSKGQGEDF. In nucleotides, the CDR3 is TGTGCCAGCAGTAAGGGACAGGGAGAGGACTTC.